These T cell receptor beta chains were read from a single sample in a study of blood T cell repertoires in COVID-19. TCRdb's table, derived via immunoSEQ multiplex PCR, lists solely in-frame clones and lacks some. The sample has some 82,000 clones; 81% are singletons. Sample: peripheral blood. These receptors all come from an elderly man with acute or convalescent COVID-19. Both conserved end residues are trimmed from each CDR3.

ASSRAVNQPQH | TRBV18
ASSSGGSQETQY | TRBV5-4
ASSFDSYNEQF | TRBV11-2
ASSPGQSYNEQF | TRBV11-3
ASSKGLAGGTNEQF | TRBV7-2
ASSWGGRQGYT | TRBV5-8
ASIGQDGTGYYGYT | TRBV27
ASSQTGGSNQPQH | TRBV4-1
ASSFSLIPLSYNEQF | TRBV5-1
ASSPGLAGDGSYEQY | TRBV7-7
ASSSNGYT | TRBV28
ASSLALNRRSGNTIY | TRBV7-2
SVDGYNEQF | TRBV29-1
ASSARRIENTEAF | TRBV2
ASSSFFGTDNSPLH | TRBV5-8
ASSLTSGTYNEQF | TRBV11-2
ASSQPGQGTSGANVLT | TRBV18
AWSRQGNEKLF | TRBV30
SVDAGYGYT | TRBV29-1
ATSREQGELF | TRBV15
ASGETGAYEQY | TRBV6-5
ASSFSGGRSGELF | TRBV11-3
ASSGGSGANVLT | TRBV18
ASSTRVEQY | TRBV28
ATSDSRGSGNEQF | TRBV24-1
ASSPGTANYGYT | TRBV6-5
ASSQDWSGSGELF | TRBV4-1
ASSSYSGSVSGANVLT | TRBV5-1
ASSPRQGGTPLH | TRBV5-8
ASSPRDRNSYEQY | TRBV7-2
ASSEAGHPYEQY | TRBV6-1
ASSLGTVSTGELF | TRBV7-3